This TCR beta chain emerged from a study of the immune and genomic landscape of osteosarcoma. Per the germline V gene, CDR1 is MNHNY and CDR2 is SVGAGI (reference sequence). The ends lost 5 bases at V and 5 bases at J; junction bases unmatched: 6. The CDR3 sequence is 15 residues long. Worth noting for this clone: Its specificity is not known.

The post-treatment osteosarcoma tumors were primary, local recurrence or metastasis specimens from poor-prognosis patients. Profiled with immunoSEQ multiplex PCR; TCRdb holds only in-frame clones, not every one. The data contain over a hundred clones, over 60% of them singletons. General study findings and limits: Clonality was low: mean approximately 0.09, highest about 0.31, suggesting limited expansion. A single dominant hyperexpanded clone appeared in about 5 cases, each with <100 clonotypes.

The material sequenced was metastatic tumor tissue from the lung. This sequence was found in a man aged 40-49 years with osteosarcoma. The chain employs TRBV6-6 and TRBJ2-3, with 11 bases identical to TRBD2. This chain's CDR3 is CASSDSGRAQDTQYF. The CDR3 nucleotides are TGTGCCAGCAGTGATAGCGGGAGGGCCCAAGATACGCAGTATTTT.